The 8 T cell receptor beta chains below all came from one sample that was sequenced in a study of blood T cell repertoires in COVID-19. The method was immunoSEQ multiplex PCR; TCRdb's version includes in-frame clones alone and lacks a portion of them. The data contain 300,000 or so clones, around 90% of them singletons. Sequencing was carried out using PBMCs or T cells enriched from blood (not recorded which). These TCRs come from a woman in her twenties or thirties who had recovered from COVID-19.

The chain carries TRBV14 and TRBJ1-2, with 7 bases identical to TRBD1. Germline trimming cut 2 bases from V and 8 bases from J; bases unmatched to any gene: 5. This CDR3 spans 13 amino acids. Germline CDR1 is SGHDN and CDR2 is FVKESK. CDR3 coding DNA: TGTGCCAGCAGCCAAACAGGGGTCGGCGGCTACACCTTC. Its protein is CASSQTGVGGYTF.

V usage is TRBV20-1 and J usage is TRBJ2-1; D gene uncertain. This CDR3 has 12 residues. The germline V and J ends were trimmed by 3 bases and 6 bases, with 9 bases remaining between them. Germline V gene data show CDR1 as DFQATT and CDR2 as SNEGSKA (reference sequence). CDR3 nucleotides: TGCAGTGCTAGTCCCAGGCTCAATGAGCAGTTCTTC. Its translation is CSASPRLNEQFF.

This chain links TRBV5-4 with TRBJ2-1, with 14 nucleotides matching TRBD2. V was pared by 6 bases and J by 6 bases, with 2 bases of the junction left unmatched. This CDR3 region has 14 residues. Germline V CDR1 and CDR2: SGHNT, YYREEE (reference sequence). CDR3 loop: CASTGTSGSNEQFF. The CDR3 DNA is TGTGCCAGCACCGGGACTAGCGGGAGCAATGAGCAGTTCTTC.

Concerning this clone itself: This specimen includes other DNA sequences encoding the same CDR3. This rearrangement joins TRBV15 to TRBJ1-2; tentatively, D is TRBD1 (5 bases). The V end was cut by 0 bases, the J end by 1 base, with 6 bases between. Germline CDR1 is LNHNV and CDR2 is YYDKDF (reference sequence). The CDR3 spans 14 residues. CDR3 nucleotide sequence: TGTGCCACCAGCAGAGATAGGGGTAACTATGGCTACACCTTC. Its protein product is CATSRDRGNYGYTF.

V usage is TRBV9 and J usage is TRBJ1-1; tentatively, D is TRBD1 (5 bases). The V end lost 4 bases, the J end lost 2 bases, and 12 bases lay between the germline ends. Germline V gene sequence: CDR1 SGDLS, CDR2 YYNGEE. The CDR3 totals 14 residues. The CDR3 DNA reads as TGTGCCAGCAGCCCGTTAACAGGAAACACTGAAGCTTTCTTT. This codes for CASSPLTGNTEAFF.

This chain uses TRBV4-2 with TRBJ1-1, with D possibly being TRBD1 (5 bases). This CDR3 has 14 amino acids. The germline V and J ends were trimmed by 6 bases and 3 bases, with 14 bases remaining between them. Germline CDR1 reads LGHNA; CDR2 reads YNFKEQ. The CDR3 spells CASSPRQSDTEAFF. The CDR3 DNA follows: TGTGCCAGCAGTCCAAGACAGAGTGACACTGAAGCTTTCTTT.

This rearrangement joins TRBV7-6 to TRBJ2-7; maybe TRBD1 (6 bases). Deletions cut 5 bases from V and 6 bases from J, with 14 bases between. The CDR3 runs to 13 residues. Germline values: CDR1 SGHVS, CDR2 FNYEAQ. The CDR3 DNA follows: TGTGCCAGCAGCCCCAGGGGTCGAAGCGAGCAGTACTTC. Its protein product is CASSPRGRSEQYF.

This chain connects TRBV7-3 to TRBJ1-1, with D uncertain. Germline-derived CDR1 and CDR2 are SGHTA and FQGTGA. The V gene lost 5 bases and the J gene lost 3 bases, with 16 bases spanning the gap. The CDR3 consists of 15 residues. The CDR3 bases are TGTGCCAGCAGCAAAACGCTGGGCACCTACACTGAAGCTTTCTTT. Translated, it gives CASSKTLGTYTEAFF.